A single sample is the source of the 30 T cell receptor beta chains below, sequenced in a study of OX40 agonist ivuxolimab in advanced cancers. Assay used: immunoSEQ multiplex PCR; TCRdb lists only in-frame clones, some missing. The sample shows fewer than 65,000 clones, 80% to 90% of them seen only once. The input for sequencing was CD4+ or CD8+ T cells sorted from blood, taken in a trial of the OX40 agonist ivuxolimab. All receptors come from an adult with an advanced solid tumor such as melanoma, head and neck, liver or kidney cancer.

The chain is built from TRBV6-5 and TRBJ1-2, with D tentatively TRBD1 (6 bases). The germline V gene encodes CDR1 MNHEY and CDR2 SVGAGI. The CDR3 sequence is 14 residues long. The V end was cut by 7 bases, the J end by 8 bases, with 20 bases between. In nucleotides, the CDR3 is TGTGCCAGCACCGCCGCAGGGGAAGTGGGAGGCTACACCTTC. Translation: CASTAAGEVGGYTF.

The chain couples TRBV7-6 to TRBJ1-4; unclear D gene. The V gene's germline CDR1 is SGHVS and CDR2 FNYEAQ. This CDR3 contains 14 residues. Trimming removed 2 bases from V and 8 bases from J, with 12 bases in between. The CDR3 here is CASSLHAWGEKLFF. CDR3 nucleotide sequence: TGTGCCAGCAGCTTACACGCATGGGGAGAAAAACTGTTTTTT. Drawing the rest from reference TRBV7-6 and TRBJ1-4, the complete variable domain is GAGVSQSPRYKVTKRGQDVALRCDPISGHVSLYWYRQALGQGPEFLTYFNYEAQQDKSGLPNDRFSAERPEGSISTLTIQRTEQRDSAMYRCASSLHAWGEKLFFGSGTQLSVL.

CDR3 region: CASSASRGGETQYF. For the CDR3, the DNA is TGCGCCAGCAGCGCCAGCCGAGGGGGGGAGACCCAGTACTTC. The gene calls are TRBV5-1 and TRBJ2-5; perhaps D is TRBD1 or TRBD2 (6 bases each). CDR3 length equals 14 residues. Germline-derived CDR1 and CDR2 are SGHRS and YFSETQ. The V end lost 4 bases, the J end lost 5 bases, and 15 bases lay between the germline ends.

The V call is TRBV4-1, the J call TRBJ2-7; TRBD2 aligns across 10 bases. Trimming removed 2 bases from V and 2 bases from J; junction bases left unmatched: 6. The germline V gene has CDR1 MGHRA and CDR2 YSYEKL. This CDR3 has 16 residues. The CDR3, as DNA: TGCGCCAGCAGCCAACCACTAGCGGGGAAAGCCTACGAGCAGTACTTC. Protein sequence: CASSQPLAGKAYEQYF.

CDR3 protein: CSARSLETQYF. The CDR3 bases are TGCAGTGCTAGGTCGCTCGAGACCCAGTACTTC. The chain carries TRBV20-1 and TRBJ2-5; D ambiguous. V lost 3 bases to trimming and J lost 5 bases, with 7 bases between them. The CDR3 runs to 11 residues. The germline CDR1 and CDR2 sequences are DFQATT and SNEGSKA (reference sequence).

The J gene is TRBJ1-5, the V gene TRBV5-6; D is unresolved. Trimming pared 0 bases from V and 5 bases from J, leaving 9 bases between. Germline CDR1 is SGHDT and CDR2 is YYEEEE. CDR3 size: 14 residues. CDR3 loop: CASSLGRWDQPQHF. CDR3 in DNA: TGTGCCAGCAGCTTGGGCCGGTGGGATCAGCCCCAGCATTTT.

The gene calls are TRBV4-1 and TRBJ2-3, with TRBD2 as a possible D gene (6 bases). With 0 bases removed from V and 4 bases from J, the gap between germline ends came to 26 bases. The CDR3 runs to 20 residues. Germline assignment: CDR1 MGHRA and CDR2 YSYEKL. Written as DNA, the CDR3 is TGCGCCAGCAGCCAAGATAAGGCGTTTGCTAGCGCTATTGGGGCAGATACGCAGTATTTT. Its protein product is CASSQDKAFASAIGADTQYF.

The rearrangement links TRBV10-1 to TRBJ2-5; D may be TRBD1 (6 bases). TRBJ2-7 matches the DNA end more closely, so the J call is doubtful. The CDR3 is made up of 12 amino acids. Germline CDR1 WNHNN, CDR2 SYGVQD (reference sequence). CDR3 sequence (DNA): TGCGCCAGCCGAGACAGGACCTACGAGCAGTACTTC. Its protein product is CASRDRTYEQYF.

This clone is a singleton in its sample. The chain combines TRBV4-2 with TRBJ2-2, with 14 bases identical to TRBD2. Trimming took 4 bases from V and 3 from J; bases not matched to a gene: 13. The CDR3 spans 20 residues. Germline V lookup: CDR1 LGHNA, CDR2 YNFKEQ. CDR3 DNA sequence: TGTGCCAGCAGCCTGCTGCCCGGGACTAGCGGGAGTAAAGACACCGGGGAGCTGTTTTTT. The encoded protein is CASSLLPGTSGSKDTGELFF.

The rearrangement links TRBV2 to TRBJ1-5; D gene ambiguous. Between the trimmed V and J ends, which lost 2 bases and 1 base, there was a span of 9 bases. Germline values: CDR1 SNHLY, CDR2 FYNNEI. The CDR3 has 15 residues. The CDR3, as DNA: TGTGCCAGCAGTGAATGGCAGCCAAGCAATCAGCCCCAGCATTTT. This sequence encodes CASSEWQPSNQPQHF.

In DNA form, the CDR3 reads TGTGCCAGCAGTGAGACTAGCGGAGCGTACTTC. It encodes CASSETSGAYF. The chain links TRBV2 to TRBJ2-7; TRBD2 matches at 9 bases. Per germline, CDR1 SNHLY and CDR2 FYNNEI. This CDR3 comprises 11 residues. The V gene end was trimmed by 3 bases and the J gene end by 12 bases; junction bases not matched to a gene: 3.

The chain is built from TRBV18 and TRBJ2-7; no definite D call. Trimming took 5 bases from V and 7 from J, leaving 21 bases between them. This CDR3 has 15 residues. Germline V gene data show CDR1 as KGHSH and CDR2 as LQKENI. The CDR3 region has the DNA TGTGCCAGCTCAGTAGCAACCGGGTATTCTAGGGAGCAGTACTTC. Protein sequence: CASSVATGYSREQYF.

Comments on this clone: An end of the junction differs from the germline gene, which may be a read error. The chain links TRBV2 to TRBJ2-7; D gene unclear. The CDR3 totals 10 residues. Germline CDR1 and CDR2: SNHLY and FYNNEI. CDR3 in DNA: TGTGCCAGCAGTGACCTAACCCCCAAGTTC. It is translated as CASSDLTPKF.

The chain is built from TRBV5-5 and TRBJ2-1, with 9 positions matching TRBD2. The CDR3 totals 17 residues. CDR1 is SGHKS, CDR2 YYEKEE, per germline (reference sequence). J gave up 2 bases and V 2 bases, and 8 bases lay outside the gene matches. The chain's CDR3 is CASSFPSGVPPYNEQFF. The CDR3 nucleotides read TGTGCCAGCAGCTTCCCTAGCGGGGTCCCTCCCTACAATGAGCAGTTCTTC.

This chain uses TRBV11-2 with TRBJ1-1, with TRBD1 identical over 8 bases. CDR1 and CDR2 (germline): SGHAT, FQNNGV. The CDR3 spans 16 residues. V lost 3 bases and J lost 0; bases outside the gene matches: 6. CDR3 protein: CASSLGTGSMNTEAFF. CDR3 DNA: TGTGCCAGCAGCTTGGGGACAGGTTCCATGAACACTGAAGCTTTCTTT.

The chain has TRBV6-1 and TRBJ2-7; 7 nucleotides line up with TRBD2. The CDR3 contains 13 residues. CDR1 and CDR2 (germline): MNHNS, SASEGT. The J segment lost 6 bases and the V segment lost 8 bases, leaving 10 bases of the junction unmatched. Here the CDR3 reads CASGLGRESEQYF. CDR3 DNA sequence: TGTGCCAGCGGTTTGGGGAGGGAATCCGAGCAGTACTTC.

The chain is built from TRBV5-1 and TRBJ2-5; D unresolved. The V end was cut by 0 bases, the J end by 4 bases, with 10 bases between. The CDR3 spans 14 residues. Germline CDR1 SGHRS, CDR2 YFSETQ. The CDR3 protein is CASSLEGSRETQYF. CDR3 nucleotides: TGCGCCAGCAGCTTGGAGGGAAGTCGAGAGACCCAGTACTTC.

V and J are TRBV19 and TRBJ1-2; 8 bases are shared with TRBD1. The germline gives CDR1 LNHDA, CDR2 SQIVND (reference sequence). There are 14 residues in the CDR3. With V trimmed by 7 bases and J by 4 bases, 8 bases remained unmatched. CDR3 sequence (DNA): TGTGCCAGTACCCCAGTTACAGGGGGCTATGGCTACACCTTC. Amino acid sequence: CASTPVTGGYGYTF. The full variable domain, its missing parts supplied by reference TRBV19 and TRBJ1-2, is DGGITQSPKYLFRKEGQNVTLSCEQNLNHDAMYWYRQDPGQGLRLIYYSQIVNDFQKGDIAEGYSVSREKKESFPLTVTSAQKNPTAFYLCASTPVTGGYGYTFGSGTRLTVV.

The chain is built from TRBV5-6 and TRBJ2-3; no definite D call. V lost 0 bases, J lost 2 bases, and 7 bases lay in between. This CDR3 contains 14 residues. The germline V gene has CDR1 SGHDT and CDR2 YYEEEE. CDR3 DNA: TGTGCCAGCAGCTTGGCCAGAACCACAGATACGCAGTATTTT. Protein sequence: CASSLARTTDTQYF.

The chain recombines TRBV6-6 with TRBJ1-4; D perhaps matches TRBD1 (6 bases). V shed 2 bases and J shed 3 bases, with 13 bases lying between them. In germline, CDR1 is MNHNY, CDR2 SVGAGI (reference sequence). CDR3 length equals 16 residues. For the CDR3, the DNA is TGTGCCAGCAGTTACAGTGGGGGGCTTTCTAATGAAAAACTGTTTTTT. This sequence encodes CASSYSGGLSNEKLFF.

The rearrangement joins TRBV5-1 to TRBJ2-3; 14 nucleotides match TRBD2. CDR1 SGHRS and CDR2 YFSETQ come from the germline V gene. With 0 bases clipped from V and 2 bases from J, the junction kept 5 bases outside the gene matches. The CDR3 sequence is 18 residues long. In DNA form, the CDR3 reads TGCGCCAGCAGCTTGGCGACTAGCGGGAGGGCCTACACAGATACGCAGTATTTT. Translating it yields CASSLATSGRAYTDTQYF.

The sample holds one count of this clone. The chain uses TRBV28 and TRBJ2-7; the D is unclear. V lost 3 bases to trimming and J lost 4 bases, with 7 bases between them. CDR1 is MDHEN, CDR2 SYDVKM, per germline. There are 12 residues in the CDR3. The CDR3: CASSLTGYEQYF. As DNA, the CDR3 is TGTGCCAGCAGTTTGACTGGATACGAGCAGTACTTC.

This clone turned up a few times. A far larger clone is off by one base, so a read error is likely. This chain connects TRBV5-6 to TRBJ1-4; TRBD1 is a possible D gene (5 bases). Germline CDR1 and CDR2: SGHDT and YYEEEE. V gave up 0 bases and J gave up 6 bases, with 12 bases separating them. This CDR3 contains 15 residues. In nucleotides, the CDR3 is TGTGCCAGCAGCTTGGCCTTTTTGGGGGATGAAAAACTGTTTTTT. Protein product: CASSLAFLGDEKLFF.

The rearrangement links TRBV6-1 to TRBJ2-3, with D unclear. V lost 5 bases to trimming and J lost 2 bases, with 14 bases between them. Germline CDR1 reads MNHNS; CDR2 reads SASEGT. The CDR3 sequence is 15 residues long. The CDR3 region has the DNA TGTGCCAGCAGTCCCCCAAGGCAGCTCACAGATACGCAGTATTTT. Translation gives CASSPPRQLTDTQYF.

This clone was recorded a few times. V gene TRBV28 combines with J gene TRBJ1-5; D is perhaps TRBD1 (5 bases). Trimming removed 10 bases at V and 0 bases at J, with 22 bases between. Germline lookup yields CDR1 MDHEN and CDR2 SYDVKM. This CDR3 has 17 amino acids. In nucleotides, the CDR3 is TGTGCCACTCGACCCACGCAGGGTGGGAATAGCAATCAGCCCCAGCATTTT. Its protein product is CATRPTQGGNSNQPQHF.

The rearrangement joins TRBV28 to TRBJ2-5, with 10 bases that match TRBD1. The length of the CDR3 is 16 residues. Germline CDR1 reads MDHEN; CDR2 reads SYDVKM. The ends lost 5 bases at V and 0 bases at J; junction bases unmatched: 6. CDR3 amino acids: CASSPGGQGYQETQYF. The CDR3 DNA reads TGTGCCAGCAGTCCCGGGGGACAGGGGTACCAAGAGACCCAGTACTTC. Combining the CDR3 with reference TRBV28 and TRBJ2-5 gives the whole variable domain DVKVTQSSRYLVKRTGEKVFLECVQDMDHENMFWYRQDPGLGLRLIYFSYDVKMKEKGDIPEGYSVSREKKERFSLILESASTNQTSMYLCASSPGGQGYQETQYFGPGTRLLVL.

This sequence joins TRBV19 and TRBJ2-1; 7 bases line up with TRBD2. The CDR3 totals 15 residues. Unmatched junction bases numbered 5, after V lost 3 bases and J lost 3 bases. From germline, CDR1 is LNHDA and CDR2 SQIVND (reference sequence). DNA of the CDR3: TGTGCCAGTAGTATCGGGACTACCATCTACAATGAGCAGTTCTTC. Its translation: CASSIGTTIYNEQFF. Full variable domain (outside the CDR3, taken from reference TRBV19 and TRBJ2-1): DGGITQSPKYLFRKEGQNVTLSCEQNLNHDAMYWYRQDPGQGLRLIYYSQIVNDFQKGDIAEGYSVSREKKESFPLTVTSAQKNPTAFYLCASSIGTTIYNEQFFGPGTRLTVL.

J is TRBJ2-2 and V is TRBV5-4; D is unresolved. This CDR3 has 15 residues. CDR1 is SGHNT, CDR2 YYREEE, per germline (reference sequence). V dropped 4 bases and J dropped 1 base, with 11 bases sitting between them. CDR3 sequence (DNA): TGTGCCAGCAGCACCGCGTTTCAGAACACCGGGGAGCTGTTTTTT. Translation gives CASSTAFQNTGELFF.

V is TRBV29-1 and J is TRBJ1-1; D not certain. This CDR3 region has 14 residues. V gave up 4 bases and J gave up 0 bases, with 12 bases separating them. CDR1 SQVTM and CDR2 ANQGSEA come from the germline V gene. Here the CDR3 DNA reads TGCAGCGTTGCATATCGGGATTTGAACACTGAAGCTTTCTTT. Encoded protein: CSVAYRDLNTEAFF.

The chain uses TRBV2 and TRBJ1-5; D gene ambiguous. The CDR3 is 12 residues long. CDR1 is SNHLY and CDR2 is FYNNEI in the germline V gene. The V and J ends lost 6 bases and 3 bases respectively, with 6 bases between them. CDR3 nucleotide sequence: TGTGCCAGCAGCGACAACAATCAGCCCCAGCATTTT. This sequence encodes CASSDNNQPQHF.